This TCR beta chain is drawn from a study of Ad26.COV2.S vaccination and SARS-CoV-2 variants. The method was immunoSEQ multiplex PCR; TCRdb's version includes in-frame clones alone and lacks a portion of them. The sample contains about 320,000 clones, about nine tenths of which appear only once. This CDR3 is 13 amino acids long. V lost 8 bases and J lost 2, with 12 bases in between. As for treatment: approximately 18 received Ad26.COV2.S at low or high dose, single or two shots; a few received placebo; per-sample allocation not given. The samples date from day 63 after the first vaccine or placebo injection.

The genes are TRBV23-1 and TRBJ2-5; the D is unclear. TRBV23-1 is assigned to the ORF class and has an uncertain function. The sample here was peripheral blood, taken in a trial of Ad26.COV2.S vaccine versus placebo. The TCR originated in a person between 18 and 59 years old who received the Ad26.COV2.S COVID-19 vaccine or a placebo. CDR3 DNA sequence: TGCGCCAGCCCCCGCTCGGGTCAAGAGACCCAGTACTTC. Encoded protein: CASPRSGQETQYF.